A single sample gave rise to the 17 T cell receptor beta chains below, sequenced in a study of blood T cells in healthy people across ages. It was with a sample-barcoded 5' primer and a J-beta primer mix that a second PCR of about 6 to 12 cycles was run. One entry per CDR3 protein, called by TCRdb with MiXCR from the 5' RACE reads. The profile shows some 730,000 distinct CDR3 sequences, about a fifth of them singletons. Sequenced material: blood. These receptors were obtained from a man in his 70s in good health.

V is TRBV7-9 and J is TRBJ2-4; D remains ambiguous. Germline values: CDR1 SEHNR, CDR2 FQNEAQ (reference sequence). V lost 2 bases and J 2 bases, leaving 7 bases between the germline ends. There are 14 residues in the CDR3. The DNA for the CDR3 is TGTGCCAGCAGCTTACAAGGGTCCAAAAACATTCAGTACTTC. Translation: CASSLQGSKNIQYF.

The chain has TRBV18 and TRBJ2-3; D call uncertain. The CDR3 contains 15 residues. Trimming pared 3 bases from V and 0 bases from J, leaving 10 bases between. CDR1 and CDR2 (germline): KGHSH, LQKENI. The CDR3 nucleotides read TGTGCCAGCTCACCCTGGGTGGCTAGCACAGATACGCAGTATTTT. Translating it yields CASSPWVASTDTQYF.

About this clonotype: This could be a read error, since a much larger clone is one nucleotide away. The gene calls are TRBV3-1 and TRBJ2-1; unclear D gene. The CDR3 loop spans 16 amino acids. CDR1 is LGHDT and CDR2 is YNNKEL in the germline V gene (reference sequence). The DNA for the CDR3 is TGTGTCAGCAGCCAAGTTGCTGGTCAGGCGTACAATGAGCAGTTCTTC. Translation: CVSSQVAGQAYNEQFF.

V is TRBV7-8 and J is TRBJ2-4, with D unclear. The CDR3 runs 14 residues. Trimming removed 5 bases at V and 0 bases at J, with 8 bases between. Germline assignment: CDR1 SGHVS and CDR2 FQNEAQ. The CDR3 region is CASSGELAKNIQYF. The CDR3 region has the DNA TGTGCCAGCAGCGGGGAACTAGCCAAAAACATTCAGTACTTC. Combining the CDR3 with reference TRBV7-8 and TRBJ2-4 gives the whole variable domain GAGVSQSPRYKVAKRGQDVALRCDPISGHVSLFWYQQALGQGPEFLTYFQNEAQLDKSGLPSDRFFAERPEGSVSTLKIQRTQQEDSAVYLCASSGELAKNIQYFGAGTRLSVL.

The chain recombines TRBV12-3 or TRBV12-4 with TRBJ2-3, with 7 bases aligning to TRBD2. With V trimmed by 5 bases and J by 4 bases, 9 bases remained unmatched. This CDR3 region has 15 residues. The CDR3 coding sequence is TGTGCCAGCAGTCAAGAAGCGGGGAGAGCAGATACGCAGTATTTT. Translated: CASSQEAGRADTQYF.

The chain combines TRBV29-1 with TRBJ1-1, with D maybe TRBD1 (5 bases). The V end lost 4 bases, the J end lost 6 bases, and 15 bases lay between the germline ends. The CDR3 covers 13 residues. The germline V gene encodes CDR1 SQVTM and CDR2 ANQGSEA. DNA for the CDR3: TGCAGCGTTGGAGGGACCCCACGGGCTGAAGCTTTCTTT. Protein sequence: CSVGGTPRAEAFF.

V is TRBV29-1 and J is TRBJ2-1, with a tentative D call TRBD2 (6 bases). CDR3 length: 11 amino acids. Germline CDR1 is SQVTM and CDR2 is ANQGSEA. Trimming cost V 8 bases and J 5 bases, with 10 bases left between them. CDR3 in DNA: TGCAGCACCGGGAGTCACAATGAGCAGTTCTTC. Its protein product is CSTGSHNEQFF.

J is TRBJ1-2 and V is TRBV7-9; 7 bases fit TRBD1. Germline assignment: CDR1 SEHNR and CDR2 FQNEAQ (reference sequence). The CDR3 spans 17 residues. The V segment lost 1 base and the J segment 6 bases; nucleotides outside the gene matches: 14. Here the CDR3 DNA reads TGTGCCAGCAGCTTAGGAGGGGGCCGGGTGTCACTCGATGGCTACACCTTC. Amino acids: CASSLGGGRVSLDGYTF.

V usage is TRBV6-1 and J usage is TRBJ2-7; 9 nucleotides align to TRBD2. This CDR3 has 14 residues. Germline V gives CDR1 MNHNS, CDR2 SASEGT. The V and J ends lost 6 bases and 3 bases, in that order; junction bases with no gene match: 6. CDR3 in amino acids: CASRRTSDNYEQYF. Written as DNA, the CDR3 is TGTGCCAGCAGAAGGACTAGCGATAACTACGAGCAGTACTTC.

The V and J genes are TRBV24-1 and TRBJ1-4, with TRBD1 matching 8 bases. This CDR3 contains 15 residues. J was trimmed by 8 bases and V by 4 bases; bases with no gene match: 8. Germline V CDR1 and CDR2: KGHDR, SFDVKD. CDR3 sequence (DNA): TGTGCCACCAGTGAGCCGACAGGGGTGGAAGAAAAACTGTTTTTT. Protein: CATSEPTGVEEKLFF.

This clonotype appeared a few times. This chain links TRBV6-6 with TRBJ1-2, with a possible D match to TRBD1 (5 bases). This CDR3 has 14 amino acids. CDR1 is MNHNY and CDR2 is SVGAGI in the germline V gene (reference sequence). The V and J ends lost 5 bases and 1 base respectively, with 11 bases between them. The CDR3 reads CASSPGTNNYGYTF. CDR3 DNA: TGTGCCAGCAGTCCCGGGACGAATAACTATGGCTACACCTTC.

This clonotype was found a few times. The CDR3 DNA reads TGTGCCACCAGTGACCAGGACAGGGACGGCTACACCTTC. Residues: CATSDQDRDGYTF. This chain connects TRBV24-1 to TRBJ1-2, with 8 bases lining up with TRBD1. V gave up 4 bases and J gave up 8 bases; unmatched junction bases: 5. From germline, CDR1 is KGHDR and CDR2 SFDVKD. This CDR3 comprises 13 residues.

This sequence joins TRBV29-1 and TRBJ2-7, with D possibly being TRBD1 (5 bases). Per the germline V gene, CDR1 is SQVTM and CDR2 is ANQGSEA. The CDR3 runs to 14 residues. With 0 bases removed from V and 6 bases from J, the gap between germline ends came to 15 bases. The CDR3 is CSVEDQEGVAEQYF. The CDR3 nucleotides are TGCAGCGTTGAAGATCAAGAAGGGGTTGCCGAGCAGTACTTC.

CDR3: CAISDLTGYEQYF. The DNA of the CDR3 is TGTGCCATCAGTGACCTCACCGGCTACGAGCAGTACTTC. The rearrangement uses TRBV10-3 and TRBJ2-5; no definite D call. The closer fit of TRBJ2-7 to the DNA end suggests the J call may be wrong. Germline V gene data show CDR1 as ENHRY and CDR2 as SYGVKD. This CDR3 is 13 amino acids long.

This clonotype was seen many times. The chain combines TRBV12-3 or TRBV12-4 with TRBJ2-1; no definite D call. The CDR3 runs 11 residues. V lost 6 bases and J 5 bases, leaving 5 bases between the germline ends. DNA of the CDR3: TGTGCCAGCAGCTCACACAATGAGCAGTTCTTC. Its protein product is CASSSHNEQFF.

This chain links TRBV20-1 with TRBJ2-1, with TRBD1 identical over 10 bases. Germline CDR1 and CDR2: DFQATT and SNEGSKA (reference sequence). Unmatched junction bases numbered 12, after V lost 6 bases and J lost 10 bases. The CDR3 sequence is 14 residues long. The CDR3 sequence is CSATPGTGEEEQFF. CDR3 DNA sequence: TGCAGTGCCACGCCCGGGACAGGGGAGGAGGAGCAGTTCTTC.

This chain joins TRBV6-2 or TRBV6-3 and TRBJ2-3; D possibly uses TRBD1 or TRBD2 (6 bases each). The CDR3 runs to 14 residues. Trimming removed 3 bases from V and 3 bases from J, with 10 bases in between. The V gene's germline CDR1 is MNHEY and CDR2 SVGEGT. This CDR3 reads CASSYTGATDTQYF. CDR3 DNA sequence: TGTGCCAGCAGTTATACGGGGGCTACAGATACGCAGTATTTT.